Listed below are T cell receptor beta chains from one sample, sequenced in a study of Graves' ophthalmopathy and Graves' hyperthyroidism. Via MiXCR, TCRdb re-called the multiplex PCR reads, giving one row per CDR3 protein. Of some 410,000 distinct CDR3 sequences listed, roughly 20% are singletons. Specimen: peripheral blood. All receptors derive from a woman between 18 and 29 years old with stable Graves' hyperthyroidism. Both conserved end residues are part of each CDR3. A D gene is named only where the DNA matches it firmly. Size values are once, few and many counts, or a class for expanded clones, and some rows have none.

J gene: TRBJ2-2
V gene: TRBV4-1
D gene: .
clone size: .
CDR3 protein: CASSQGDGGPFTGELFF
CDR3 DNA: TGCGCCAGCAGCCAAGGCGACGGGGGCCCTTTCACCGGGGAGCTGTTTTTT

J gene: TRBJ2-7
V gene: TRBV19
D gene: .
clone size: many
CDR3 protein: CASSSPRGEQYF
CDR3 DNA: TGTGCCAGTAGTAGCCCCCGCGGAGAGCAGTACTTC

J gene: TRBJ1-1
V gene: TRBV9
D gene: .
clone size: many
CDR3 protein: CASSVRPGGEAFF
CDR3 DNA: TGTGCCAGCAGCGTAAGACCCGGCGGGGAAGCTTTCTTT

J gene: TRBJ1-2
V gene: TRBV14
D gene: .
clone size: .
CDR3 protein: CASSHSANYGYTF
CDR3 DNA: TGTGCCAGCAGCCATTCAGCTAACTATGGCTACACCTTC

J gene: TRBJ2-7
V gene: TRBV6-1
D gene: TRBD2
clone size: .
CDR3 protein: CASSEASGHSYEQYF
CDR3 DNA: TGTGCCAGCAGTGAAGCTAGCGGGCACTCCTACGAGCAGTACTTC

J gene: TRBJ1-1
V gene: TRBV18
D gene: .
clone size: .
CDR3 protein: CASSPSSAQNTEAFF
CDR3 DNA: TGTGCCAGCTCACCATCTTCAGCGCAGAACACTGAAGCTTTCTTT

J gene: TRBJ2-7
V gene: TRBV6-1
D gene: .
clone size: many
CDR3 protein: CASSAYADSYEQYF
CDR3 DNA: TGTGCCAGCAGTGCTTATGCGGACTCCTACGAGCAGTACTTC

J gene: TRBJ2-7
V gene: TRBV4-1
D gene: .
clone size: many
CDR3 protein: CASSQPLASHEQYF
CDR3 DNA: TGCGCCAGCAGCCAACCCCTAGCCTCCCACGAGCAGTACTTC

J gene: TRBJ2-5
V gene: TRBV7-2
D gene: TRBD1
clone size: many
CDR3 protein: CASSLGGGSEETQYF
CDR3 DNA: TGTGCCAGCAGCTTAGGAGGGGGCTCGGAAGAGACCCAGTACTTC

J gene: TRBJ2-2
V gene: TRBV12-3/TRBV12-4
D gene: TRBD2
clone size: many
CDR3 protein: CASSLPAGGTGELFF
CDR3 DNA: TGTGCCAGCAGTCTCCCCGCGGGGGGCACCGGGGAGCTGTTTTTT

J gene: TRBJ1-2
V gene: TRBV27
D gene: .
clone size: .
CDR3 protein: CASSLLGGQGNFYGYTF
CDR3 DNA: TGTGCCAGCAGTTTACTGGGGGGCCAGGGAAATTTCTATGGCTACACCTTC

J gene: TRBJ2-4
V gene: TRBV27
D gene: TRBD2
clone size: many
CDR3 protein: CASSYSGKASKNIQYF
CDR3 DNA: TGTGCCAGCAGTTATAGCGGGAAGGCCTCCAAAAACATTCAGTACTTC

J gene: TRBJ2-2
V gene: TRBV20-1
D gene: TRBD2
clone size: many
CDR3 protein: CSASGRVGTGELFF
CDR3 DNA: TGCAGTGCTAGCGGGAGGGTAGGGACCGGGGAGCTGTTTTTT

J gene: TRBJ2-7
V gene: TRBV20-1
D gene: TRBD1
clone size: many
CDR3 protein: CSALTGQGGYEQYF
CDR3 DNA: TGCAGTGCTTTAACGGGACAGGGAGGGTACGAGCAGTACTTC

J gene: TRBJ2-4
V gene: TRBV4-1
D gene: .
clone size: many
CDR3 protein: CASSQESWDFQYF
CDR3 DNA: TGCGCCAGCAGCCAAGAATCTTGGGATTTTCAGTACTTC

J gene: TRBJ2-7
V gene: TRBV30
D gene: .
clone size: many
CDR3 protein: CAWSVGFRGTEQYF
CDR3 DNA: TGTGCCTGGAGTGTTGGATTTCGGGGTACCGAGCAGTACTTC